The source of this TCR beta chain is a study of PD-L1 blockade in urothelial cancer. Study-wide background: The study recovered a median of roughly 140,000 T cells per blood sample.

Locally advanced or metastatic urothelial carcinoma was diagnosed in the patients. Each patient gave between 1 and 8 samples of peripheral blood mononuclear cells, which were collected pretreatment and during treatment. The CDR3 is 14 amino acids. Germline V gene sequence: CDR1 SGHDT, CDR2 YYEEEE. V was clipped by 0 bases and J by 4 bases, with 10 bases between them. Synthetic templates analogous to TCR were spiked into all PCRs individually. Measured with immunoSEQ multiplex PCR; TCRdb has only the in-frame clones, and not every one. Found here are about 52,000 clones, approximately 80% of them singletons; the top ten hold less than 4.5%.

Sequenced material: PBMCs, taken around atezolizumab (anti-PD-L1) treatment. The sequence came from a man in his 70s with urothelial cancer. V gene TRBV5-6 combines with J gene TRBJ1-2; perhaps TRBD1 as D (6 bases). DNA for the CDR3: TGTGCCAGCAGCTTGGAAGGACAGATCTATGGCTACACCTTC. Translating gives CASSLEGQIYGYTF.